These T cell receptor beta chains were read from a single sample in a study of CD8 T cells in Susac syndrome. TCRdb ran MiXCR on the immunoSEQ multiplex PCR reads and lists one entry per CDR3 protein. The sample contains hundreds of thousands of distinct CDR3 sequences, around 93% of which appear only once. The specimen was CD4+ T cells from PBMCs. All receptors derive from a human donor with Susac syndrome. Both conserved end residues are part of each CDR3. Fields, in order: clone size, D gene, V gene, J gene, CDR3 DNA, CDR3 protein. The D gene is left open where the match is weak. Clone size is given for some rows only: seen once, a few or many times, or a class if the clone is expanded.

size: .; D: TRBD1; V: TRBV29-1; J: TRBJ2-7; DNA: TGCAGCGTTATCGTGGCAGGGGGCTCCCACGAGCAGTACTTC; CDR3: CSVIVAGGSHEQYF
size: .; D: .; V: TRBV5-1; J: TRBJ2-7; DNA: TGCGCCAGCAGCCGACGGTCTACCGACTACGAGCAGTACTTC; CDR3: CASSRRSTDYEQYF
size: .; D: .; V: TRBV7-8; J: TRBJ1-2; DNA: TGTGCCAGCAGCCCCCGCAGGGACTATGGCTACACCTTC; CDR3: CASSPRRDYGYTF
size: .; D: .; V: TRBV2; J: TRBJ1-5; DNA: TGTGCCACCGCTCGGGAGAGACGCAATCAGCCCCAGCATTTT; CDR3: CATARERRNQPQHF
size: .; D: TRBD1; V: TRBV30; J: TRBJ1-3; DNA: TGTGCCTGGAATCCGGGACAGAGAAACACCATATATTTT; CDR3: CAWNPGQRNTIYF
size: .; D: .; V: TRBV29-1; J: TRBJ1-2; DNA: TGCAGCGTTGAAGCCCTTACAGGGAACTATGGCTACACCTTC; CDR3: CSVEALTGNYGYTF
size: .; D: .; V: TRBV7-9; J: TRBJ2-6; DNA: TGTGCCAGCAGCTTTGGAGCGACTGGGGCCAACGTCCTGACTTTC; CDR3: CASSFGATGANVLTF
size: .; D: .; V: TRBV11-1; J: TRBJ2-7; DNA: TGTGCCAGCAGCCGTGGACCGGCGACCTACGAGCAGTACTTC; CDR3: CASSRGPATYEQYF
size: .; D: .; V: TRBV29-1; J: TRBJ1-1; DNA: TGCAGCGTTGAAGATGGGGACTGGGGGCTTCTGAACACTGAAGCTTTCTTT; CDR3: CSVEDGDWGLLNTEAFF
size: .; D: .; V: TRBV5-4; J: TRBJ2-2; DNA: TGTGCCAGCAGCTTGGACGGGACGAACACCGGGGAGCTGTTTTTT; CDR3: CASSLDGTNTGELFF
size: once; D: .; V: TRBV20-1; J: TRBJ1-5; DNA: TGCAGTGCCCCCTACGGTGGCAGGAGCAATCAGCCCCAGCATTTT; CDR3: CSAPYGGRSNQPQHF
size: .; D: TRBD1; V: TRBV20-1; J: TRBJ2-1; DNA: TGCAGTGCTAGGGGGACAGGGGGCGGCCCCCTATACAATGAGCAGTTCTTC; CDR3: CSARGTGGGPLYNEQFF
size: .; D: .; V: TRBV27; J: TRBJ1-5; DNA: TGTGCCAGCAGGGCCGAGAGGAGCAATCAGCCCCAGCATTTT; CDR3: CASRAERSNQPQHF
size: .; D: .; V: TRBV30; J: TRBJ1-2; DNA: TGTGCCTGGAGGGGCGACAGAGGCGACGGCTACACCTTC; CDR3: CAWRGDRGDGYTF
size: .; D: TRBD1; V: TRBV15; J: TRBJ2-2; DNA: TGTGCCACCCTAAGAGACAGGGGGCAAGGCACCGGGGAGCTGTTTTTT; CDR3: CATLRDRGQGTGELFF
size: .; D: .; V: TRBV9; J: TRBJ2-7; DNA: TGTGCCAGCAGCGTAGGGGCAGCCTTCTACGAGCAGTACTTC; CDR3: CASSVGAAFYEQYF
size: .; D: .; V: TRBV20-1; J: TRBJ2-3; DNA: TGCAGTGCAGAGTCACGCAGGGTTCGCACAGATACGCAGTATTTT; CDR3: CSAESRRVRTDTQYF
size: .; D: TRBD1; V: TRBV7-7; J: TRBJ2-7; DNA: TGTGCTAGCAGCGCCCCCCGGGACAGATCCTACGAGCAGTACTTC; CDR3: CASSAPRDRSYEQYF
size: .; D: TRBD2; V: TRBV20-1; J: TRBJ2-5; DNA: TGCAGTGCTAGAGGACTAGCGGGCGAAGAGACCCAGTACTTC; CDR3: CSARGLAGEETQYF
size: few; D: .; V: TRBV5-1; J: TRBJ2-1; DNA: TGCGCCAGCAGCCGATCGGGGGATAGCTACAATGAGCAGTTCTTC; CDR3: CASSRSGDSYNEQFF
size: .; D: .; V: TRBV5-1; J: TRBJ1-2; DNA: TGCGCCAGCGCCCCTTCTGGGGCCAGACGTAATGGCTACACCTTC; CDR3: CASAPSGARRNGYTF
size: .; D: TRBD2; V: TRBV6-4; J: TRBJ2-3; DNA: TGTGCCAGCAAGCGGGATGTCGGTACAGATACGCAGTATTTT; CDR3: CASKRDVGTDTQYF
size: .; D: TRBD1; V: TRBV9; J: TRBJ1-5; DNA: TGTGCCAGCAGCGTAGGGGACAGGGGGTCTCAGCCCCAGCATTTT; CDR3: CASSVGDRGSQPQHF
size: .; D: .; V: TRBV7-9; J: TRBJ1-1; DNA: TGTGCCAGCAGCTTGGGGCTAGTGGAAGCTTTCTTT; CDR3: CASSLGLVEAFF
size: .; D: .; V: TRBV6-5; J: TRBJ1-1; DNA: TGTGCCAGCAAAAGTCCGAGCGCAGGGAGCACTGAAGCTTTCTTT; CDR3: CASKSPSAGSTEAFF
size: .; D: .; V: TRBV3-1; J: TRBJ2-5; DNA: TGTGCCAGCAGCCTCGGAGGAAGGGCCGGTGGGCAAGAGACCCAGTACTTC; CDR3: CASSLGGRAGGQETQYF
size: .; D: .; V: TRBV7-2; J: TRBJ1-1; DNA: TGTGCCAGCAGCTTAGTTAAGGACACTGAAGCTTTCTTT; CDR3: CASSLVKDTEAFF
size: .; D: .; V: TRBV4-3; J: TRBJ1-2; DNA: TGCGCCAGCAGCCAAGTGGAACAGGGTGAGGGCTACACCTTC; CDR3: CASSQVEQGEGYTF
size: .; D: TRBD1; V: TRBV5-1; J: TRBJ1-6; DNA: TGCGCCAGCAGCTTGGCCGGGACAGCCGTTAATTCACCCCTCCACTTT; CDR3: CASSLAGTAVNSPLHF
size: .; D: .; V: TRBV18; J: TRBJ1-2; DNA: TGTGCCAGCTCACCCACGGTTTATGGCTACACCTTC; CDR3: CASSPTVYGYTF
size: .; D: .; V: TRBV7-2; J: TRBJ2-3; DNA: TGTGCCAGCACCTTAGGGACGGAAGATACGCAGTATTTT; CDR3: CASTLGTEDTQYF
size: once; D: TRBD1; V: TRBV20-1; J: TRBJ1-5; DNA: TGCAGTGCTCCGGGACAGGGGGCGGAACAGCCCCAGCATTTT; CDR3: CSAPGQGAEQPQHF
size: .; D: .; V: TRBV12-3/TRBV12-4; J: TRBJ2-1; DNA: TGTGCCAGCGGAGCCCGGGACCCCCGAATCTTC; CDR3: CASGARDPRIF
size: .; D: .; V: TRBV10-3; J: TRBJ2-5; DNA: TGTGCCATCAGTGTGGGGGACGGCCAAGAGACCCAGTACTTC; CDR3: CAISVGDGQETQYF
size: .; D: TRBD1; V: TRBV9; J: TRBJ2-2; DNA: TGTGCCAGCAGCGGGACAGGGAGGAACACCGGGGAGCTGTTTTTT; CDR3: CASSGTGRNTGELFF
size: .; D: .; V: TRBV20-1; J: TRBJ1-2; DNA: TGCAGTGCTAGAGATGCCCGGGCGGCCTATGGCTACACCTTC; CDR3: CSARDARAAYGYTF
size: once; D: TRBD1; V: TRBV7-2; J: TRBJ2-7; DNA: TGTGCCAGCAGACCCATCGGGACAGGGGGCCGATACGAGCAGTACTTC; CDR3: CASRPIGTGGRYEQYF
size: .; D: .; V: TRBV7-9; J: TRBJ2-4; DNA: TGTGCCAGCGCCCTCTCTGGGGACACTAAAAACATTCAGTACTTC; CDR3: CASALSGDTKNIQYF
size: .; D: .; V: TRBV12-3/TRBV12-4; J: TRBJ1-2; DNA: TGTGCCAGCACCTTACGGAGGGGTCCCGACTATGGCTACACCTTC; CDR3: CASTLRRGPDYGYTF
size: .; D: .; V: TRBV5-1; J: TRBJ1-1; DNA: TGCGCCAGCAGTCCTGGGTATTTAGTTCGGGGCCAGGCAGGGAACACTGAAGCTTTCTTT; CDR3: CASSPGYLVRGQAGNTEAFF
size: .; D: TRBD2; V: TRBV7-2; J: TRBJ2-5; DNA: TGTGCCAGCAGCTCACTCCGGACTAGCGGCGAGACCCAGTACTTC; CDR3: CASSSLRTSGETQYF
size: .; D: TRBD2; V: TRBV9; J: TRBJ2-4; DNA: TGTGCCAGCAGCGTAGGCCTAGCGGGCGACATTCAGTACTTC; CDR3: CASSVGLAGDIQYF
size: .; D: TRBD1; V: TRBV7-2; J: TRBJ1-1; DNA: TGTGCCAGCAGCTTAACGACAGGGGGCGCAAATTTGAACACTGAAGCTTTCTTT; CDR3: CASSLTTGGANLNTEAFF
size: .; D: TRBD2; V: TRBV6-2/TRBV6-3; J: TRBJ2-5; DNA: TGTGCCAGCAGTTACCGGACTAGCGGGGGGGCCGGAGAGACCCAGTACTTC; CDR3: CASSYRTSGGAGETQYF
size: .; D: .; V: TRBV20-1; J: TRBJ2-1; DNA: TGCAGTGCTAGAGACCCCTTAGTAGACGGCAATGAGCAGTTCTTC; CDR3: CSARDPLVDGNEQFF
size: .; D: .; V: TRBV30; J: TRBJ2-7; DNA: TGTGCCTGGAGTCGGGGGGCGACCTACGAGCAGTACTTC; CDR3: CAWSRGATYEQYF
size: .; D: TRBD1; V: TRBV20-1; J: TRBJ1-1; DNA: TGCAGTGCTAGAGTTACAGGGGACACTGAAGCTTTCTTT; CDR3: CSARVTGDTEAFF
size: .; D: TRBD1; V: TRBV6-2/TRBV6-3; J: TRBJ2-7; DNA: TGTGCCAGCACTCGGACAGGCTCCTACGAGCAGTACTTC; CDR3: CASTRTGSYEQYF
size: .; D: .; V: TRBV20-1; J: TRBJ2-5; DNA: TGCAGTGCTAGAGCGTTCGACCGATCGGCCGAGACCCAGTACTTC; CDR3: CSARAFDRSAETQYF
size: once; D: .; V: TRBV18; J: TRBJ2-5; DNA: TGTGCCAGCTCACCAGGGGGCCGGAGCCAAGAGACCCAGTACTTC; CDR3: CASSPGGRSQETQYF
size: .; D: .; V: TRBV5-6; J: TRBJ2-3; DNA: TGTGCCAGCAGCTTAAGGACGGACCCTCCCCCGGATACGCAGTATTTT; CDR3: CASSLRTDPPPDTQYF
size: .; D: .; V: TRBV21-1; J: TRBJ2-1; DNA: TGTGCCAGCAGCAAGGGACTAGCGGGAGCCATCCGTCAGTTCTTC; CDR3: CASSKGLAGAIRQFF